This T cell receptor (beta chain) was identified during a study of metastatic and nonmetastatic thyroid tumors. Study details: Repertoire comparisons spanned blood and tumor or nodule tissue from malignant and benign thyroid patients. Regarding the study as a whole: A significant increase in TCR beta diversity was reportedly seen in malignant thyroid tumors relative to benign nodules, in blood and tumor.

TCRdb reassembled clones from the PCR reads with MiXCR. The sample has under 20,000 clones, roughly 34% seen once. The CDR3 is 15 residues long. Germline CDR1 MNHEY, CDR2 SMNVEV (reference sequence). The V end was cut by 5 bases, the J end by 6 bases, with 14 bases between. Before thyroid surgery, none of the patients had received any treatment. Remarks on this clone: Its antigen is currently unknown.

J is TRBJ1-6 and V is TRBV27; D is possibly TRBD1 (5 bases). Sequenced sample: tumor tissue. This receptor was identified in a male donor with papillary thyroid cancer or a benign thyroid nodule (not recorded which). Some clones in this sample may be carry-over from other donors' samples. CDR3 loop: CASSLETAVNSPLHF. The CDR3 DNA reads TGTGCCAGCAGTCTAGAGACAGCGGTTAATTCACCCCTCCACTTT.